A selection of T cell receptor beta chains follows, all from one sample in a study of T cells in Graves' hyperthyroidism and ophthalmopathy. TCRdb analysed the multiplex PCR reads with MiXCR anew, one entry per CDR3 protein. The sample records nearly 600,000 distinct CDR3 sequences, 13% to 15% being singletons. Specimen: blood. The source of these receptors is a woman younger than 30 with Graves' ophthalmopathy. Both conserved end residues are part of each CDR3. D genes are given only for firm matches. Not all rows give a size; the values are once, few, many and, for expanded clones, a class.

>few|TRBJ1-1|NA|TRBV4-1
TGCGCCAGCAGCCAAGATAAACTTCGGACAGAGAACACTGAAGCTTTCTTT
CASSQDKLRTENTEAFF
>NA|TRBJ2-2|TRBD2|TRBV10-1
TGCGCCAGCAGGATTGGGACTAGCGGGAGGACAGGGTCGGGGGAGCTGTTTTTT
CASRIGTSGRTGSGELFF
>many|TRBJ1-1|NA|TRBV2
TGTGCCAGCAGGGAGGGACACCTAAACACTGAAGCTTTCTTT
CASREGHLNTEAFF
>NA|TRBJ2-7|TRBD2|TRBV4-1
TGCGCCAGCAGCCAAGAGGGACTAGCGGGAGTCAATGAGCAGTACTTC
CASSQEGLAGVNEQYF
>NA|TRBJ2-5|NA|TRBV12-3/TRBV12-4
TGTGCCAGCAGTTTCCCTGGCGGGTTTCCGCCTTGGGGGGAGACCCAGTACTTC
CASSFPGGFPPWGETQYF
>many|TRBJ1-6|TRBD1|TRBV12-3/TRBV12-4
TGTGCCAGCAGCTTCACGACAGGGGTGAATTCACCCCTCCACTTT
CASSFTTGVNSPLHF
>many|TRBJ2-5|NA|TRBV27
TGTGCCAGCAGTTGGACGGTGGAAGAGACCCAGTACTTC
CASSWTVEETQYF
>many|TRBJ2-3|TRBD2|TRBV7-2
TGTGCCAGCAGCTTAGCGCTAGCGGGAGGGCCAGATACGCAGTATTTT
CASSLALAGGPDTQYF
>many|TRBJ2-3|NA|TRBV28
TGTGCCAGCAGTTTTTGTCAGTTTGCATGCACAGATACGCAGTATTTT
CASSFCQFACTDTQYF
>many|TRBJ2-2|NA|TRBV10-3
TGTGCCATCAGTGACGTCAATCCTCGGGTCACCGGGGAGCTGTTTTTT
CAISDVNPRVTGELFF
>many|TRBJ1-5|NA|TRBV19
TGTGCCAGTATGAGAACAGCCACGGCGGTGGGCAATCAGCCCCAGCATTTT
CASMRTATAVGNQPQHF
>many|TRBJ1-3|NA|TRBV12-3/TRBV12-4
TGTGCCAGCAGTTTATACAGTCCCGAGGGGCGCTCTGGAAACACCATATATTTT
CASSLYSPEGRSGNTIYF
>many|TRBJ1-4|TRBD1|TRBV7-9
TGTGCCAGCAGCCTCGGGACAGGGGATGAAAAACTGTTTTTT
CASSLGTGDEKLFF
>many|TRBJ2-2|NA|TRBV7-9
TGTGCCAGCATTGAGTCCCAGTTTTGGCAGACGAACACCGGGGAGCTGTTTTTT
CASIESQFWQTNTGELFF
>many|TRBJ2-5|TRBD1|TRBV20-1
TGCAGTGCTAGTGAGGGACAGGGTATAGAGACCCAGTACTTC
CSASEGQGIETQYF
>NA|TRBJ2-1|TRBD2|TRBV7-2
TGTGCCAGCAGCCCCGCCCGACTAGCGGGATTCAATGAGCAGTTCTTC
CASSPARLAGFNEQFF
>NA|TRBJ1-3|NA|TRBV10-3
TGTGCCATCAGCCTTTCTGGAAACACCATATATTTT
CAISLSGNTIYF
>NA|TRBJ2-2|TRBD2|TRBV6-2/TRBV6-3
TGTGCCAGCACGACTAGCGGTACGAACACCGGGGAGCTGTTTTTT
CASTTSGTNTGELFF
>many|TRBJ2-3|TRBD1|TRBV5-6
TGTGCCAGCAGCTTGATCCAGGGGGCCGCAGATACGCAGTATTTT
CASSLIQGAADTQYF
>NA|TRBJ2-7|NA|TRBV4-1
TGCGCCAGCGCGCCCGTTGATGGGGCCTACGAGCAGTACTTC
CASAPVDGAYEQYF
>NA|TRBJ2-1|NA|TRBV4-3
TGCGCCAGCAGCCAAGATAGGGTTAAGGCAGTGGGGGTGAGTTCCTACAATGAGCAGTTCTTC
CASSQDRVKAVGVSSYNEQFF
>many|TRBJ2-1|NA|TRBV7-9
TGTGCCAGCAGCCAGAGACAGGTGGGGTATGAGCAGTTCTTC
CASSQRQVGYEQFF
>few|TRBJ2-2|TRBD2|TRBV5-6
TGTGCCAGCAGCCCACGGACTAGATGGGAGCCCGGGGAGCTGTTTTTT
CASSPRTRWEPGELFF
>many|TRBJ1-1|TRBD1|TRBV11-1
TGTGCCAGCAGATCAGGGGGCCGGACTGAAGCTTTCTTT
CASRSGGRTEAFF
>NA|TRBJ2-2|NA|TRBV9
TGTGCCAGCAGCGTAGGGCTGCTTACCGTAGATACCAACACCGGGGAGCTGTTTTTT
CASSVGLLTVDTNTGELFF
>once|TRBJ2-7|TRBD2|TRBV27
TGTGCCAGCAGTGGGACTAGCGGGATGTCCCCCTACGAGCAGTACTTC
CASSGTSGMSPYEQYF
>many|TRBJ1-1|NA|TRBV9
TGTGCCAGCAGCACCAGGACCAGCGGGGGTACCACTGAAGCTTTCTTT
CASSTRTSGGTTEAFF
>NA|TRBJ1-4|NA|TRBV6-1
TGTGCCAGCACGTTTCGGACGCGAGGTCAAAAACTGTTTTTT
CASTFRTRGQKLFF
>many|TRBJ2-3|TRBD2|TRBV29-1
TGCAGCGTTGAAGGGGTAGCGGGAGGAGATACGCAGTATTTT
CSVEGVAGGDTQYF
>many|TRBJ2-5|NA|TRBV7-2
TGTGCCAGCAGCTTATTGGATCAAGAGACCCAGTACTTC
CASSLLDQETQYF
>many|TRBJ2-7|NA|TRBV7-9
TGTGCCAGCAGCGCAAGAACGCTAGTGCCGAGCGAGCAGTACTTC
CASSARTLVPSEQYF
>few|TRBJ1-1|TRBD1|TRBV29-1
TGCAGCGTTGAAAAACCGGACAGGAACATTGAAGCTTTCTTT
CSVEKPDRNIEAFF
>NA|TRBJ2-4|NA|TRBV5-1
TGCGCCAGCGCCGGGGGTGTAGGGGGCGATGCCAAAAACATTCAGTACTTC
CASAGGVGGDAKNIQYF
>many|TRBJ2-1|TRBD2|TRBV7-9
TGTGCCAGCAGCTTAGGGACTAGTCAGCGGAATGAGCAGTTCTTC
CASSLGTSQRNEQFF
>many|TRBJ2-3|NA|TRBV12-3/TRBV12-4
TGTGCCAGCACCAAGGACGGGTTCCGCACAGATACGCAGTATTTT
CASTKDGFRTDTQYF
>many|TRBJ1-2|TRBD1|TRBV27
TGTGCCAGCAGTTTATCCCTCGGACAGGGGGCTCCTCTCTATGGCTACACCTTC
CASSLSLGQGAPLYGYTF
>NA|TRBJ2-7|NA|TRBV20-1
TGCAGTGCTAGATCGTCCTACGAGCAGTACTTC
CSARSSYEQYF
>many|TRBJ1-1|NA|TRBV7-2
TGTGCCAGCAGCTTAATGAGTGTTCGGGCTCTAAACACTGAAGCTTTCTTT
CASSLMSVRALNTEAFF
>many|TRBJ2-5|NA|TRBV7-6
TGTGCCAGCAGCATCACCCCGGAGGGGTTGGAGACCCAGTACTTC
CASSITPEGLETQYF
>NA|TRBJ2-3|TRBD2|TRBV2
TGTGCCAGCAGTGGACACGGACCAGCGGGAGTATTCCGCAGCACAGACACGCAGTATTTT
CASSGHGPAGVFRSTDTQYF
>many|TRBJ2-4|NA|TRBV28
TGTGCCAGCAGTTCTCACCGGCAGGGTGTAGCCAAAAACATTCAGTACTTC
CASSSHRQGVAKNIQYF
>NA|TRBJ1-1|NA|TRBV24-1
TGTGCCACAGCGGACAGTAACACTGAAGCTTTCTTT
CATADSNTEAFF
>NA|TRBJ1-2|TRBD1|TRBV29-1
TGCAGCGTTGATCTACAGGGGGCGGGCTATGGCTACACCTTC
CSVDLQGAGYGYTF
>few|TRBJ2-7|TRBD1|TRBV29-1
TGCAGCGTTGATGGGACAGGGGGCGGTTACGAGCAGTACTTC
CSVDGTGGGYEQYF
>many|TRBJ2-1|NA|TRBV28
TGTGCCAGCAGTTTACCAGCGGTCAGCTCCTACAATGAGCAGTTCTTC
CASSLPAVSSYNEQFF
>many|TRBJ2-7|TRBD1|TRBV28
TGTGCCAGCAGTTTAACCGGCGGACAGGGGGCCACCTACGAGCAGTACTTC
CASSLTGGQGATYEQYF
>many|TRBJ2-5|TRBD1|TRBV27
TGTGCCAGCAGTCCCGGGACAGGGGAAGAGACCCAGTACTTC
CASSPGTGEETQYF
>few|TRBJ2-5|NA|TRBV18
TGTGCCAGCTCACCACCGTCGAGAGGGGTGGAGACCCAGTACTTC
CASSPPSRGVETQYF
>NA|TRBJ2-7|NA|TRBV11-2
TGTGCCAGCAGCCCACCTCCGGGGACATCGACCTACGAGCAGTACTTC
CASSPPPGTSTYEQYF
>many|TRBJ2-7|NA|TRBV24-1
TGTGCCACCAGTGATTTGGGACAGATCTACGAGCAGTACTTC
CATSDLGQIYEQYF
>many|TRBJ2-7|TRBD1|TRBV11-2
TGTGCCAGCAGCTTAGCCTATCGGGACAGGGTCATCGAGCAGTACTTC
CASSLAYRDRVIEQYF
>many|TRBJ2-2|NA|TRBV28
TGTGCCAGCAGTTTGGAGGAGCTGTTTTTT
CASSLEELFF